Included here is one TCR beta chain sequence, with context. Its antigen target is currently unknown. No much larger clonotype is one base removed from it; base qualities were not supplied. The sample belongs to a study of human T cells and chemical hapten exposure (TCRdb year 2021). Regarding the complete study: For sensitization, 2% DPC in acetone was applied to a 2 cm by 2 cm area of upper inner arm skin. Patients additionally received weekly therapeutic DPC doses to the scalp throughout the roughly 25-week study period. Patch tests used Finn chambers with 0.01% DPC on the upper back, scored after 6 days by International Contact Dermatitis Research Group standards. The patient cohort, mostly female, included alopecia areata with under or over 50% scalp involvement, alopecia totalis and alopecia universalis. Libraries were pooled for sequencing, and variation in per-sample TCR yields was attributed mainly to small differences in library volumes within the pool. In alopecia patients, the study followed how the peripheral blood TCR repertoire changed in vivo over primary and secondary sensitization to diphenylcyclopropenone (DPC), a hapten. Blood was sampled from patients pre-sensitization (week 0) and at 2, 6 and about 24 weeks after DPC sensitization. Blood for TCR sequencing was provided by twenty-nine alopecia patients at one to four time points (pre-sensitization, 2, 6 and 24 weeks).

Reading the germline V gene gives CDR1 ENHRY and CDR2 SYGVKD. Spanning cysteine to phenylalanine, the CDR3 consists of 17 amino acids. The sequence is cut down to CDR3 DNA, 51 bases in frame from base 1. The V end gives up 0 bases and the J end 5 bases, leaving 7 bases in the junction not matched to a gene. Beyond this particular receptor, the publication reports: Patch test score was positively correlated with the number of PT1 expanded TCRs, with significance at thresholds 8, 16 and 32 but not at 4. Because all patients had alopecia, a presumed autoimmune disease, the immune response of the patients might differ from that of healthy individuals. Expanded TCRs formed significantly more large CDR3 similarity clusters than pre-sensitization or healthy control sets, consistent with antigen-driven responses. Repeated subsampling changed both the strength of the expansion versus patch-test correlation and the threshold at which the correlation became significant. The number of TCRs above 1 in 1000 frequency did not change with DPC sensitization; there was no evidence of global repertoire structure alterations.

The time point tag for this specimen amounts to: pre-sensitization, week 0. Interpreted using the paper, the treatment or condition label stands for: therapeutic diphenylcyclopropenone sensitization with weekly scalp DPC. At each patch-test visit, blood was drawn before the patch test was applied. Eligible patients were aged 18 to 70, diagnosed with alopecia, deemed suitable for DPC therapy, and excluded if pregnant. Total RNA was extracted from unfractionated whole blood collected in Tempus Blood RNA tubes. Library preparation was by RACE. Sequenced on a NextSeq 500. During library preparation, unique molecular identifiers were attached to individual cDNA molecules so that TCRs could be counted quantitatively and reproducibly. Each blood RNA sample was used to sequence both TCR alpha and TCR beta chains. The study's processing was this. A median of about 87,000 TCRs per sample was observed, with a range of about 20,000 to 750,000. The Decombinator software suite was used to annotate V, J and CDR3 in the TCR reads. Every sample was subsampled to the same number of TCRs (28,000) for the PS versus PT1 abundance plots. TCRs were defined as expanded if absent before sensitization and observed at least eight times at the 2-week time point. TCRdb handled the public reads itself, with Q25 trimming in fastp and clone calling in MiXCR, and kept productive beta chains. For every CDR3 protein sequence, its rows merge into one entry that carries the most common genes and DNA. The V and J calls come from TCRdb's annotation, not from the publication. Here the sample has 84,000 or so distinct CDR3 sequences; 8.5% to 9% occur a single time. Clones ranked in the top ten supply 2.6% of the sample.

This TCR came from a middle-aged man with alopecia areata. Some clones in this sample may be carry-over from other donors' samples. The receptor chain draws on TRBV10-3 and TRBJ2-2, with TRBD2 identical over 9 junction bases. The sample consisted of whole blood, taken in connection with sensitization to the hapten diphenylcyclopropenone (DPC). The CDR3: CAISESGGRAGTGELFF. The DNA sequence is given as TGTGCCATCAGTGAGTCGGGCGGGAGGGCCGGAACCGGGGAGCTGTTTTTT.